Sequencing of this T cell receptor beta chain was carried out in a study of blood T cells in healthy people across ages. Comment on this clonotype: The antigen is unknown.

A second PCR, run for roughly 6 to 11 cycles, used a sample-barcoded 5' primer plus a J-beta primer mix. TCRdb analysed the 5' RACE reads with MiXCR anew, one entry per CDR3 protein. Found here are hundreds of thousands of distinct CDR3 sequences, 56% of them singletons; the top ten hold 20% to 30%. Findings of the study overall: Measured against age, TCR beta diversity per million T cells decreased in a roughly linear manner.

Losses at the gene ends were 2 bases for V and 4 bases for J; bases not matched to a gene: 9. Germline-derived CDR1 and CDR2 are LGHDT and YNNKEL (reference sequence). This CDR3 is 18 amino acids long. Sequencing used blood. V gene TRBV3-1 combines with J gene TRBJ2-6; 9 bases agree with TRBD1. This sequence originates from a man aged 35 to 55 in good health. The CDR3: CASSQLRDRVLGANVLTF. For the CDR3, the DNA is TGTGCCAGCAGCCAACTCCGGGACAGGGTTCTCGGGGCCAACGTCCTGACTTTC.